The 12 T cell receptor beta chains reported below all come from one sample, sequenced in a study of T cells in Graves' hyperthyroidism and ophthalmopathy. Regions amplified from RNA transcripts were the TCR beta CDR3 regions. Researchers ran a first-round RT-PCR on the TCR CDR3 using the HTBI primer set. From the multiplex PCR reads, TCRdb called clonotypes with MiXCR, one entry per CDR3 protein. This table holds around 250,000 distinct CDR3 sequences, 13% to 15% found once. The sequencing sample was made of blood. The receptors were sampled from a woman aged 40-49 years with Graves' hyperthyroidism that later progressed to Graves' ophthalmopathy.

This clonotype was seen more than once but under ten times. V and J are TRBV6-9 and TRBJ1-5; D may be TRBD1 (5 bases). Per germline, CDR1 MNHGY and CDR2 SVAAGI. The CDR3 has 13 amino acids. V was pared by 3 bases and J by 4 bases, with 7 bases between. CDR3 bases: TGTGCCAGCAGTTACACAGGAAATCAGCCCCAGCATTTT. Its protein product is CASSYTGNQPQHF.

The chain joins TRBV29-1 to TRBJ1-1; maybe TRBD1 (5 bases). The CDR3 extends over 13 amino acids. V dropped 4 bases and J dropped 0 bases, with 9 bases sitting between them. In germline, CDR1 is SQVTM, CDR2 ANQGSEA. The CDR3 reads CSVGGTLNTEAFF. CDR3 nucleotide sequence: TGCAGCGTTGGCGGGACCCTGAACACTGAAGCTTTCTTT.

This clonotype was counted a few times. The rearrangement uses TRBV4-1 and TRBJ2-3, with TRBD2 matching over 12 bases. The CDR3 sequence is 16 residues long. The V and J ends lost 0 bases and 5 bases, in that order; junction bases with no gene match: 3. Germline CDR1 and CDR2: MGHRA and YSYEKL. The CDR3 DNA reads TGCGCCAGCAGCCAAGAGGAACTAGCGGGAGGAGATACGCAGTATTTT. This encodes CASSQEELAGGDTQYF.

This clonotype was seen ten or more times. The rearrangement uses TRBV4-1 and TRBJ1-4; tentatively, D is TRBD1 (5 bases). This CDR3 has 15 residues. V was trimmed by 3 bases and J by 7 bases, leaving 15 bases between them. Looked up from germline, CDR1 is MGHRA and CDR2 is YSYEKL. This CDR3 reads CASSHMADSPEKLFF. CDR3 bases: TGCGCCAGCAGCCACATGGCCGACAGTCCTGAAAAACTGTTTTTT.

This chain links TRBV4-1 with TRBJ2-3, with a possible D match to TRBD1 (5 bases). This CDR3 is 13 amino acids long. V was cut by 4 bases and J by 6 bases, with 11 bases left in between. CDR1 and CDR2 from the germline V gene are MGHRA and YSYEKL. The CDR3, as DNA: TGCGCCAGCAGCCTTTTCTGGGGCGATACGCAGTATTTT. It encodes CASSLFWGDTQYF.

Turning to this clonotype: A read error may explain this, as a much larger clone is one base away. The chain couples TRBV5-1 to TRBJ1-2, with D tentatively TRBD1 (6 bases). Germline CDR1 SGHRS, CDR2 YFSETQ. The CDR3 is made up of 16 amino acids. Between the trimmed V and J ends, which lost 4 bases and 2 bases, there was a span of 18 bases. CDR3 in amino acids: CASSMPAGEVNYGYTF. CDR3 in DNA: TGCGCCAGCAGCATGCCCGCAGGGGAAGTCAACTATGGCTACACCTTC.

This clonotype was seen many times. The chain carries TRBV28 and TRBJ2-1; 7 positions agree with TRBD1. The V and J ends lost 5 bases and 3 bases, in that order; junction bases with no gene match: 10. Germline V gene sequence: CDR1 MDHEN, CDR2 SYDVKM. This CDR3 spans 16 amino acids. This chain's CDR3 is CASSLPGGAVYNEQFF. CDR3 sequence (DNA): TGTGCCAGCAGTCTCCCAGGGGGAGCGGTCTACAATGAGCAGTTCTTC.

In its sample, this clonotype was seen many times. The rearrangement uses TRBV20-1 and TRBJ1-1; 8 nucleotides line up with TRBD1. The trim removed 5 bases at V and 0 bases at J, leaving 5 bases unmatched. The CDR3 loop spans 14 amino acids. CDR1 and CDR2 from the germline V gene are DFQATT and SNEGSKA (reference sequence). CDR3 loop: CSAPRTGMNTEAFF. DNA for the CDR3: TGCAGTGCTCCCCGGACAGGGATGAACACTGAAGCTTTCTTT.

About this clonotype: It may be a read error: a sequence one base away is much more abundant. J is TRBJ2-7 and V is TRBV18; a weak D match, TRBD1 (6 bases). This CDR3 is 15 amino acids long. CDR1 KGHSH and CDR2 LQKENI come from the germline V gene. V lost 0 bases and J lost 5, with 14 bases in between. DNA for the CDR3: TGTGCCAGCTCACCACCTTACAGGGTGGGAGACGAGCAGTACTTC. This gives the protein CASSPPYRVGDEQYF.

This clonotype was seen more than once but under ten times. The CDR3 region has the DNA TGTGCCAGTAGTTCAGGACGGCCGAGGGAGACCCAGTACTTC. Its translation is CASSSGRPRETQYF. V and J are TRBV19 and TRBJ2-5; no clear D gene. Trimming stripped 5 bases from V and 5 bases from J, with 15 bases between. Germline lookup yields CDR1 LNHDA and CDR2 SQIVND (reference sequence). The CDR3 spans 14 residues.

This clonotype appeared many times. This chain connects TRBV29-1 to TRBJ2-3, with TRBD2 matching 10 bases. This CDR3 comprises 15 residues. CDR1 is SQVTM and CDR2 is ANQGSEA in the germline V gene. V dropped 3 bases and J dropped 4; count of bases not matched to a gene: 7. This chain's CDR3 is CSVESSGSGADTQYF. In nucleotides, the CDR3 is TGCAGCGTTGAGTCTAGCGGGAGTGGGGCAGATACGCAGTATTTT.

The table lists this clonotype with many counts. The chain uses TRBV30 and TRBJ1-5; D remains ambiguous. V lost 1 base and J 0 bases, leaving 7 bases between the germline ends. The CDR3 sequence is 14 residues long. Germline CDR1 is GTSNPN and CDR2 is SVGIG (reference sequence). The CDR3 loop is CAWSDLYSNQPQHF. Here the CDR3 DNA reads TGTGCCTGGAGTGATCTATATAGCAATCAGCCCCAGCATTTT.